One and the same sample provided the 7 T cell receptor beta chains below, sequenced in a study of blood T cell repertoires in COVID-19. TCRdb's table, derived via immunoSEQ multiplex PCR, lists solely in-frame clones and lacks some. The sample lists about 500,000 clones; 85% to 90% were seen once. Sample: peripheral blood. Every receptor here comes from a woman aged 45-65 years with COVID-19, enrolled during active disease.

This sequence joins TRBV2 and TRBJ1-1; D call uncertain. The CDR3 sequence is 15 residues long. Per the germline V gene, CDR1 is SNHLY and CDR2 is FYNNEI. Trimming left V 2 bases short and J 1 base short, with 11 bases between. The CDR3 is CASSEREVPNTEAFF. The DNA of the CDR3 is TGTGCCAGCAGTGAACGGGAAGTACCGAACACTGAAGCTTTCTTT.

The V and J genes are TRBV7-6 and TRBJ1-1; D is perhaps TRBD1 (6 bases). Germline V gene lookup returns CDR1 SGHVS and CDR2 FNYEAQ. The CDR3 length is 15 residues. Trimming pared 3 bases from V and 0 bases from J, leaving 11 bases between. As DNA, the CDR3 is TGTGCCAGCAGCTTGAGGGGGGGGCTGAACACTGAAGCTTTCTTT. It yields the protein CASSLRGGLNTEAFF.

V usage is TRBV10-1 and J usage is TRBJ1-1; D is unresolved. V lost 8 bases and J 5 bases, leaving 18 bases between the germline ends. The CDR3 runs 14 residues. Per germline, CDR1 WNHNN and CDR2 SYGVQD (reference sequence). CDR3 DNA: TGCGCCAGCTCCCGCGACTCCATGCGAACTGAAGCTTTCTTT. Amino acid sequence: CASSRDSMRTEAFF.

This clone was seen just once. The chain uses TRBV30 and TRBJ1-1; D gene ambiguous. The CDR3 contains 17 residues. V was trimmed by 2 bases and J by 5 bases, leaving 24 bases between them. Germline CDR1 and CDR2: GTSNPN and SVGIG (reference sequence). The CDR3 bases are TGTGCCTGGAGTATGTGGGCAGGTGATTCGCGCCGGACTGAAGCTTTCTTT. As protein: CAWSMWAGDSRRTEAFF.

The chain couples TRBV25-1 to TRBJ2-7; TRBD2 matches 9 bases. The J segment lost 7 bases and the V segment lost 5 bases, leaving 9 bases of the junction unmatched. Germline V gives CDR1 MGHDK, CDR2 SYGVNS. This CDR3 is 14 amino acids long. The CDR3 sequence: CASSPGLAVYEQYF. CDR3 coding DNA: TGTGCCAGCAGTCCGGGACTAGCAGTCTATGAGCAGTACTTC.

The V gene is TRBV2, the J gene TRBJ2-7, with D unclear. The CDR3 totals 10 residues. Germline CDR1 is SNHLY and CDR2 is FYNNEI. Trimming took 7 bases from V and 6 from J, leaving 7 bases between them. This CDR3 reads CASNTAEQYF. The CDR3 nucleotides are TGTGCCAGCAACACAGCCGAGCAGTACTTC.

This chain connects TRBV2 to TRBJ2-7; D is possibly TRBD2 (5 bases). CDR1 and CDR2 from the germline V gene are SNHLY and FYNNEI. This CDR3 comprises 11 residues. DNA of the CDR3: TGTGCGTGCGGGCCCCCCTACGAGCAGTACTTC. It is translated as CACGPPYEQYF.